This T cell receptor (beta chain) appears in the sequencing data of a study of T-cell reconstitution after alpha-beta-depleted transplantation in children. Study-wide results and caveats: Surviving thymic progenitors and recipient T cells were the source of high TCRbeta diversity at day 60 in some patients. Reportedly, only several hundred clones from non-depleted graft cells drove alpha-beta T-cell counts at about two months. Newly produced T cells mostly accounted for T-cell counts and diversity one year post-transplant.

Preparing the TCRbeta library involved the use of unique molecular identifiers. TCRdb passed the PCR reads through MiXCR, listing each CDR3 protein once. Among hundreds of thousands of distinct CDR3 sequences listed, over 20% were seen once. Germline V gene data show CDR1 as MNHEY and CDR2 as SVGAGI. V shed 2 bases and J shed 2 bases, with 7 bases lying between them. The CDR3 runs 13 residues. As to this clonotype: Its antigen is undetermined.

This material consisted of PBMCs, taken before TCRalphabeta/CD19-depleted stem cell transplant. This chain joins TRBV6-5 and TRBJ2-7; no clear D. The receptor was isolated from a girl aged 2 to 10 with Fanconi anemia, due to receive a stem cell transplant. The CDR3 loop is CASSYQMAYEQYF. Written as DNA, the CDR3 is TGTGCCAGCAGTTACCAGATGGCCTACGAGCAGTACTTC.